Shown below are 13 T cell receptor beta chains from a single sample sequenced in a study of blood T cells in healthy people across ages. A sample-barcoded 5' primer and a J-beta primer mix were used in a second PCR of about 7 to 12 cycles. TCRdb re-called the 5' RACE reads through MiXCR, storing one row per CDR3 protein. The table has 450,000 to 700,000 distinct CDR3 sequences, about 26% seen once. Sequencing input: blood. These receptors were taken from a woman in her 70s in good health.

V and J are TRBV20-1 and TRBJ2-5, with D perhaps assigned TRBD1 or TRBD2 (7 bases each). The V end lost 1 base, the J end lost 5 bases, and 14 bases lay between the germline ends. The CDR3 is 14 amino acids. Per the germline V gene, CDR1 is DFQATT and CDR2 is SNEGSKA (reference sequence). The chain's CDR3 is CSARGPQGGETQYF. DNA of the CDR3: TGCAGTGCTAGAGGCCCTCAGGGGGGGGAGACCCAGTACTTC.

This chain links TRBV29-1 with TRBJ1-2, with TRBD1 matching over 8 bases. Germline CDR1 is SQVTM and CDR2 is ANQGSEA. J lost 7 bases, V lost 4 bases, and 8 bases had no gene match. The CDR3 sequence is 13 residues long. As DNA, the CDR3 is TGCAGCGTTGCGCCCACAGGGGGAGTTGGCTACACCTTC. Protein product: CSVAPTGGVGYTF.

The table lists this clonotype with a count of one. The rearrangement joins TRBV29-1 to TRBJ2-1; D gene ambiguous. Germline V lookup: CDR1 SQVTM, CDR2 ANQGSEA. The CDR3 is 8 amino acids. Trimming took off 5 bases at V and 9 bases at J, with 2 bases between the two ends. CDR3 in DNA: TGCAGCGTTAGTGAGCAGTTCTTC. Protein: CSVSEQFF.

The V and J genes are TRBV18 and TRBJ2-1; TRBD2 aligns across 11 bases. The germline V gene encodes CDR1 KGHSH and CDR2 LQKENI. The ends lost 3 bases at V and 5 bases at J; junction bases unmatched: 6. This CDR3 spans 16 amino acids. The CDR3 DNA reads TGTGCCAGCTCACCCCTAGCGGGGGGCCGAAACAATGAGCAGTTCTTC. Translated: CASSPLAGGRNNEQFF.

This chain uses TRBV28 with TRBJ2-7; D is perhaps TRBD2 (6 bases). Per the germline V gene, CDR1 is MDHEN and CDR2 is SYDVKM. This CDR3 is 15 amino acids long. Deletions cut 6 bases from V and 6 bases from J, with 21 bases between. The CDR3 sequence: CASRSPGRRASEQYF. In DNA form, the CDR3 reads TGTGCCAGCAGGTCACCGGGGAGGAGGGCTTCCGAGCAGTACTTC.

The V gene is TRBV29-1, the J gene TRBJ2-5; TRBD1 matches 7 bases. The V segment lost 6 bases and the J segment 6 bases; nucleotides outside the gene matches: 4. CDR3 length equals 11 residues. CDR1 SQVTM and CDR2 ANQGSEA come from the germline V gene. CDR3 loop: CSVTGSQTQYF. CDR3 coding DNA: TGCAGCGTGACAGGGTCGCAGACCCAGTACTTC.

This clonotype was observed a handful of times. The V and J genes are TRBV29-1 and TRBJ1-1; a weak D match, TRBD1 (6 bases). The CDR3 is made up of 13 amino acids. V shed 2 bases and J shed 1 base, with 8 bases lying between them. CDR1 and CDR2 (germline): SQVTM, ANQGSEA. The DNA for the CDR3 is TGCAGCGTTGAACCACAGGGGAACACTGAAGCTTTCTTT. It is translated as CSVEPQGNTEAFF.

This sequence joins TRBV2 and TRBJ2-3; perhaps D is TRBD1 or TRBD2 (7 bases each). Trimming cost V 6 bases and J 2 bases, with 15 bases left between them. The germline gives CDR1 SNHLY, CDR2 FYNNEI. The CDR3 spans 15 residues. CDR3 sequence: CASSRGGMITDTQYF. CDR3 sequence (DNA): TGTGCCAGCAGCAGGGGGGGGATGATCACAGATACGCAGTATTTT.

The CDR3 is CASSYAQGVGEQYF. In DNA, the CDR3 is TGTGCCAGCAGTTATGCTCAGGGAGTTGGCGAGCAGTACTTC. The genes are TRBV6-6 and TRBJ2-7; either TRBD1 or TRBD2 may fit D (5 bases each). This CDR3 contains 14 residues. The V gene lost 3 bases and the J gene lost 6 bases, with 15 bases spanning the gap. Germline-derived CDR1 and CDR2 are MNHNY and SVGAGI (reference sequence).

The rearrangement links TRBV20-1 to TRBJ1-3; D might be TRBD1 (6 bases). CDR1 DFQATT and CDR2 SNEGSKA come from the germline V gene (reference sequence). This CDR3 region has 15 residues. The V and J ends lost 5 bases and 0 bases respectively, with 14 bases between them. CDR3 DNA: TGCAGTGCTTCGGACAGCCGATCCTCTGGAAACACCATATATTTT. Its translation: CSASDSRSSGNTIYF.

This sequence joins TRBV24-1 and TRBJ2-7, with D unresolved. V was trimmed by 5 bases and J by 5 bases, leaving 6 bases between them. This CDR3 contains 11 residues. Germline V gene sequence: CDR1 KGHDR, CDR2 SFDVKD. CDR3: CATSAGHEQYF. The CDR3 bases are TGTGCCACCAGTGCGGGCCACGAGCAGTACTTC.

This clonotype was counted between two and nine times. This chain joins TRBV20-1 and TRBJ2-7, with TRBD1 identical over 7 bases. The germline V gene has CDR1 DFQATT and CDR2 SNEGSKA (reference sequence). The CDR3 loop spans 14 amino acids. J lost 2 bases, V lost 3 bases, and 7 bases had no gene match. The CDR3 DNA is TGCAGTGCTAGTCAATGGGACAGTGCCTACGAGCAGTACTTC. This sequence encodes CSASQWDSAYEQYF.

This chain links TRBV30 with TRBJ2-5, with D maybe TRBD1 (6 bases). CDR3 length: 13 amino acids. CDR1 is GTSNPN and CDR2 is SVGIG in the germline V gene (reference sequence). V was trimmed by 8 bases and J by 2 bases, leaving 15 bases between them. CDR3 nucleotide sequence: TGTGCCGGTACCAGGGGCGAACAAGAGACCCAGTACTTC. Amino acid sequence: CAGTRGEQETQYF.